This T cell receptor (beta chain) came from a study of vaccination and CD4 T cells after COVID-19. Regarding the study as a whole: Looking at convalescent patients, a median around 89% of reactive clones were present only post-vaccination.

As for treatment: roughly ten-day PBMC culture with coronavirus spike peptide pools or control peptides (ViraFEST assay). Trimming took off 4 bases at V and 0 bases at J, with 24 bases between the two ends. Looked up from germline, CDR1 is SGHVS and CDR2 is FQNEAQ. This CDR3 has 19 amino acids. The Oncomine TCR Beta short-read assay sequenced DNA from cultured CD4+ T cells. TCRdb processed the PCR reads anew with MiXCR; each CDR3 protein has one entry. The table lists under 20,000 distinct CDR3 sequences, roughly 31% of them singletons. Note on this clonotype: What it binds is not known.

The rearrangement links TRBV7-8 to TRBJ1-1; unclear D gene. The receptor's source is a human donor with COVID-19. Sequencing was done on a sample of cultured CD4+ T cells from blood. CDR3 loop: CASSSNAGGRRFMNTEAFF. CDR3 nucleotides: TGTGCCAGCAGCTCCAACGCAGGTGGAAGGAGATTCATGAACACTGAAGCTTTCTTT. Full variable domain (remainder filled in from reference TRBV7-8 and TRBJ1-1): GAGVSQSPRYKVAKRGQDVALRCDPISGHVSLFWYQQALGQGPEFLTYFQNEAQLDKSGLPSDRFFAERPEGSVSTLKIQRTQQEDSAVYLCASSSNAGGRRFMNTEAFFGQGTRLTVV.